The present T cell receptor beta chain was sequenced within a study of T cell responses to AZD1222 COVID-19 vaccine. With respect to this clone: The antigen is undetermined.

CDR3 length: 15 amino acids. Between the trimmed V and J ends, which lost 4 bases and 0 bases, there was a span of 12 bases. The V gene's germline CDR1 is SGDLS and CDR2 YYNGEE. General study points: The number of AZD1222 recipients seropositive at baseline was only 5 to 7.

Profiling relied on immunoSEQ multiplex PCR, and the TCRdb table lists in-frame clones only, not all of them. The sample carries 95,000 to 110,000 clones, around 93% recorded once. This chain joins TRBV9 and TRBJ2-3; a weak D match, TRBD2 (5 bases). This receptor was taken from an adult who received the AZD1222 COVID-19 vaccine. Sequencing used peripheral blood, obtained 28 days after the second AZD1222 dose. In DNA form, the CDR3 reads TGTGCCAGCAGCTCCGAGCGGCCCAGCACAGATACGCAGTATTTT. Its protein product is CASSSERPSTDTQYF.